Below, one TCR beta chain is given with its context. TCRdb's copy holds only in-frame clones and misses some; the assay was immunoSEQ multiplex PCR. The profile shows some 70,000 clones, roughly 92% of them singletons. The sample is drawn from a study of technical replicates of blood from a few donors. Unmatched junction bases numbered 13, after V lost 8 bases and J lost 3 bases. Per the germline V gene, CDR1 is MNHEY and CDR2 is SVGAGI. The CDR3 covers 15 residues. This sequence was found in a human donor in good health. Some clones in this sample may be carry-over from other donors' samples. Input material: PBMCs. The chain uses TRBV6-5 and TRBJ2-7; 7 bases fit TRBD1. CDR3 sequence reads: CASAFMYRGFYEQYF. The CDR3 coding sequence is TGTGCCAGCGCATTTATGTACAGGGGTTTCTACGAGCAGTACTTC.